This T cell receptor (beta chain) was retrieved from a study of identifying expanded T cells in peripheral blood. General observations from the study: Across healthy donors, higher total template counts meant significantly greater approximately 2-week count variance. Technical replicates showed about 1.2 changed clones; two weeks around 15; four weeks 19.

About this clone itself: What it binds is not known.

The CDR3 is made up of 13 amino acids. V lost 2 bases and J 1 base, leaving 6 bases between the germline ends. Germline V lookup: CDR1 SGHNT, CDR2 YYREEE (reference sequence). Sequencing used immunoSEQ multiplex PCR; TCRdb keeps in-frame clones, though not all of them. The repertoire holds 70,000 to 100,000 clones, with roughly 91% as singletons. The TCR comes from a person aged 18 to 75 in good health. The specimen sequenced was blood. The chain carries TRBV5-4 and TRBJ1-1; D gene ambiguous. CDR3 loop: CASSFGQNTEAFF. CDR3 in DNA: TGTGCCAGCAGCTTTGGGCAGAACACTGAAGCTTTCTTT. The full variable domain, rest sourced from reference TRBV5-4 and TRBJ1-1, is ETGVTQSPTHLIKTRGQQVTLRCSSQSGHNTVSWYQQALGQGPQFIFQYYREEENGRGNFPPRFSGLQFPNYSSELNVNALELDDSALYLCASSFGQNTEAFFGQGTRLTVV.